The source of this T cell receptor beta chain is a study of T cells in Graves' hyperthyroidism and ophthalmopathy. Patients aged 18 to 65 with hyperthyroidism were newly diagnosed, with duration under 2 months. The PBMCs had their origin in around 9.1 ml of fresh peripheral blood. This clonotype was detected many times. Its matching antigen is unknown. Trimming took 2 bases from V and 0 from J, leaving 13 bases between them. The CDR3 has 16 amino acids. Study results and caveats: Most clonotypes expanded in the thyroid (above 0.001) were also present in blood.

It was RNA transcripts that yielded the amplified TCR beta CDR3 regions. TCR CDR3 regions were first amplified by RT-PCR with HTBI primers. Via MiXCR, TCRdb re-called the multiplex PCR reads, giving one row per CDR3 protein. Of under 550,000 distinct CDR3 sequences listed, approximately 15% are singletons. The chain uses TRBV12-3 or TRBV12-4 and TRBJ1-1, with D tentatively TRBD1 (5 bases). What was sequenced was blood. This clonotype was sampled from a woman aged 18-29 years with Graves' hyperthyroidism. CDR3 coding DNA: TGTGCCAGCAGTTTACTCAGACAGAATATGAACACTGAAGCTTTCTTT. Protein product: CASSLLRQNMNTEAFF.